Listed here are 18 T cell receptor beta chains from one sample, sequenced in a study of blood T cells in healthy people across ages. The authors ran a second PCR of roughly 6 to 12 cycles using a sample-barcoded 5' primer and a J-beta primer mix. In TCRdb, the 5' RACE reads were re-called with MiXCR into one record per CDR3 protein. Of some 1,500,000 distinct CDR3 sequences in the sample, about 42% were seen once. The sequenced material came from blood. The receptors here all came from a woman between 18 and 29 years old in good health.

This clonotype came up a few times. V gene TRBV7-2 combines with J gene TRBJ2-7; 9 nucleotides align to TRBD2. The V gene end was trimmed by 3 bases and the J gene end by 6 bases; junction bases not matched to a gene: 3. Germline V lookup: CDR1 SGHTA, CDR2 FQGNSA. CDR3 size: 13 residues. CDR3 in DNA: TGTGCCAGCAGCTTTAGCGGGGGAGGCGAGCAGTACTTC. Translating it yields CASSFSGGGEQYF. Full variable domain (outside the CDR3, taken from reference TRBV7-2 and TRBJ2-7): GAGVSQSPSNKVTEKGKDVELRCDPISGHTALYWYRQSLGQGLEFLIYFQGNSAPDKSGLPSDRFSAERTGGSVSTLTIQRTQQEDSAVYLCASSFSGGGEQYFGPGTRLTVT.

The CDR3 bases are TGTGCCAGCAGCCCACTTGGGGTTGAAGCTTTCTTT. Translated, it gives CASSPLGVEAFF. The rearrangement uses TRBV7-2 and TRBJ1-1; D call uncertain. This CDR3 has 12 residues. V was trimmed by 5 bases and J by 7 bases, leaving 11 bases between them. From germline, CDR1 is SGHTA and CDR2 FQGNSA.

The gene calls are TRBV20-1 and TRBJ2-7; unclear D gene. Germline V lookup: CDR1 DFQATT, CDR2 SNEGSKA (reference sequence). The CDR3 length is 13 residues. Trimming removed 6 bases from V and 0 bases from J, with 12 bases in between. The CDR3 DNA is TGCAGTGCCGAATACCCCCACTCCTACGAGCAGTACTTC. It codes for CSAEYPHSYEQYF.

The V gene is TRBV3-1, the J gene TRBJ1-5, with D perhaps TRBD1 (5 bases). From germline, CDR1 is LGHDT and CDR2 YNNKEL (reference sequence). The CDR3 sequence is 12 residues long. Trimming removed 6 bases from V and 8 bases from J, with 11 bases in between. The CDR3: CASSHGGKPQHF. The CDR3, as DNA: TGTGCCAGCAGTCATGGGGGTAAGCCCCAGCATTTT.

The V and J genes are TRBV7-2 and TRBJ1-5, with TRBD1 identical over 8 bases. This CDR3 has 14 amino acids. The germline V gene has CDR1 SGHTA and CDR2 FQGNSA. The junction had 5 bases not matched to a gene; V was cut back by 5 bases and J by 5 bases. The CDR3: CASSPRTGHQPQHF. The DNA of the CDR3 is TGTGCCAGCAGCCCCCGGACAGGGCATCAGCCCCAGCATTTT.

Here the CDR3 reads CASRTGGGNTIYF. The CDR3 DNA is TGTGCCAGCAGGACAGGAGGAGGAAACACCATATATTTT. The J gene is TRBJ1-3, the V gene TRBV14; perhaps TRBD1 as D (6 bases). The V and J ends lost 6 bases and 4 bases respectively, with 10 bases between them. Germline CDR1 SGHDN, CDR2 FVKESK. The CDR3 loop spans 13 amino acids.

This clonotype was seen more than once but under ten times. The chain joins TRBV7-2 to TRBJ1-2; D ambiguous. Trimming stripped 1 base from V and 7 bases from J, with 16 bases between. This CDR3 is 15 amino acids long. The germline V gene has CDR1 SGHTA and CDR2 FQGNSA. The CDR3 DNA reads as TGTGCCAGCAGCTTAGAACGTACGACCCATGGTGGCTACACCTTC. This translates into CASSLERTTHGGYTF.

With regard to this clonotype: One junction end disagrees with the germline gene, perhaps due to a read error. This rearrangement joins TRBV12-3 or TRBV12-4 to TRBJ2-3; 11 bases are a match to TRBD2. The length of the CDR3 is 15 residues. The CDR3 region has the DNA TGTGCCGGCAGTGTCGGGACTAGCGGCTCCGATACGCAGTATTTT. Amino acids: CAGSVGTSGSDTQYF.

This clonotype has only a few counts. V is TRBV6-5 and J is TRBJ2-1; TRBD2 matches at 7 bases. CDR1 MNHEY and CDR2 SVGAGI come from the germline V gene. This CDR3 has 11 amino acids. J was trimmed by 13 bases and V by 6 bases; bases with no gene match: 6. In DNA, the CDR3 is TGTGCCAGCAGGACTCTAGCGGCACAGTTCTTC. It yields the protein CASRTLAAQFF.

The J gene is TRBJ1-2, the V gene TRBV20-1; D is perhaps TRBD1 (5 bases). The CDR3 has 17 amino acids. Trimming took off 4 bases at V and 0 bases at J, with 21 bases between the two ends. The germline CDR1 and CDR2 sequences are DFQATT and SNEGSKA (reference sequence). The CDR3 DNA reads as TGCAGTGCTATGGGGGGTCGATTCGACACCACTAACTATGGCTACACCTTC. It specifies CSAMGGRFDTTNYGYTF.

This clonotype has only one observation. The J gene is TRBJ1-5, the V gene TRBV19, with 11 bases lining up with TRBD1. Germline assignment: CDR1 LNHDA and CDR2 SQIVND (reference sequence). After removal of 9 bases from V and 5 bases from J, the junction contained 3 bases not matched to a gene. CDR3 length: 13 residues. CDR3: CASLDRGHQPQHF. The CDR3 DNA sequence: TGTGCCAGCCTGGACAGGGGGCATCAGCCCCAGCATTTT. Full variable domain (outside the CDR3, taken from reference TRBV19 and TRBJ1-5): DGGITQSPKYLFRKEGQNVTLSCEQNLNHDAMYWYRQDPGQGLRLIYYSQIVNDFQKGDIAEGYSVSREKKESFPLTVTSAQKNPTAFYLCASLDRGHQPQHFGDGTRLSIL.

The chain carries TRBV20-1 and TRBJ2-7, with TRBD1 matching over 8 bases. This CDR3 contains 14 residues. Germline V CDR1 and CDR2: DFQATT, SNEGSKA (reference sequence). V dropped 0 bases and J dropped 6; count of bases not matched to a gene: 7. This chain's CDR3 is CSARDDRTGSEQYF. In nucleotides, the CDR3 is TGCAGTGCTAGAGATGACCGGACAGGGAGCGAGCAGTACTTC.

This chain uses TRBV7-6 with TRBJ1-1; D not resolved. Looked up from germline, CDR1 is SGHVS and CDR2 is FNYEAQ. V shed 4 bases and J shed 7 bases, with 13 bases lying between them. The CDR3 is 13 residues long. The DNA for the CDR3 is TGTGCCAGCAGCTCCTACAGCGGCTATGAAGCTTTCTTT. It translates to CASSSYSGYEAFF.

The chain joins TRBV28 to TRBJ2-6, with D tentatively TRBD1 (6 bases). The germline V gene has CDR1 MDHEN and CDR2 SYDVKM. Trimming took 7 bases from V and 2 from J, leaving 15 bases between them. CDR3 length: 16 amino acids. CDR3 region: CASTYIGGTGANVLTF. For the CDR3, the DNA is TGTGCCAGCACCTATATAGGGGGAACTGGGGCCAACGTCCTGACTTTC.

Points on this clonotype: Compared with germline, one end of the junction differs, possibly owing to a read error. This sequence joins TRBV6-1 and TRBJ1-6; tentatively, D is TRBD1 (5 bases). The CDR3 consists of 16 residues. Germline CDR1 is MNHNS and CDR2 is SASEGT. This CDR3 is CASSERGAVGSSLLHF. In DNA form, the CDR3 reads TGTGCCAGCAGTGAAAGGGGTGCAGTCGGTAGTTCACTCCTCCACTTT.

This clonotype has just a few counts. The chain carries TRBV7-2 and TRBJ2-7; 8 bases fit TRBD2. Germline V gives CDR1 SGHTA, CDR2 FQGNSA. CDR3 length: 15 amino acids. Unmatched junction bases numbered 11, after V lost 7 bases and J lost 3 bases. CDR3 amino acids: CASNEEGLAYYEQYF. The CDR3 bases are TGTGCCAGCAACGAGGAAGGACTAGCATACTACGAGCAGTACTTC.

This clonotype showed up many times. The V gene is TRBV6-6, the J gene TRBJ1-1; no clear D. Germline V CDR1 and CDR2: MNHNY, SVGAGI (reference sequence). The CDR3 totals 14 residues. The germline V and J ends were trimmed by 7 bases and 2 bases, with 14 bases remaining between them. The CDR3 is CASTQSRVNTEAFF. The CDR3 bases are TGTGCCAGCACCCAATCTAGAGTTAACACTGAAGCTTTCTTT.

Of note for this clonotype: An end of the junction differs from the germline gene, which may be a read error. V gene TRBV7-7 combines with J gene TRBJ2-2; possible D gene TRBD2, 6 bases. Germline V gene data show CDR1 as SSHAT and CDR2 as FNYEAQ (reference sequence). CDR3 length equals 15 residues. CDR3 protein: CASSLGGASAGELFF. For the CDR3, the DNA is TGTGCTAGCAGCTTAGGAGGGGCTAGCGCCGGGGAGCTGTTTTTT.